This paragraph reports one T cell receptor (beta chain). This sample stems from a study of blood T cell repertoires in COVID-19. Study overall: Specimens from acute and convalescent COVID-19 originated in the United States, Italy and Spain. Sources were T cells, B-cell-depleted T cells, or PBMCs; the material itself was cDNA or gDNA.

Study processing details: Reference gene primer amplification gave nucleated cell count estimates. The repertoire was sequenced with immunoSEQ multiplex PCR; TCRdb's copy has only in-frame clones and lacks some. The V and J calls and clone size were taken over from that table, and D and trimming were inferred from the DNA. The sample consists of about 250,000 clones, approximately 85% of them appearing once. CDR1 is KGHSH and CDR2 is LQKENI in the germline V gene. This CDR3 has 14 residues. Trimming took 6 bases from V and 4 from J, leaving 14 bases between them. The receptor's source is a man aged 50-60 years with acute or convalescent COVID-19. Sequencing was performed on peripheral blood. V gene TRBV18 combines with J gene TRBJ2-3; unclear D gene. Here the CDR3 DNA reads TGTGCCAGCTCGGAGCGTGAGTTGGCAGATACGCAGTATTTT. Translation gives CASSERELADTQYF.